This TCR beta chain was captured by sequencing in a study of blood T cell repertoires in COVID-19. About the study: Samples came from the United States, Italy and Spain, spanning acute and convalescent COVID-19. PBMCs, B-cell-depleted T cells, or T cells provided the cDNA or gDNA that made up the material.

Looked up from germline, CDR1 is LGHNA and CDR2 is YNFKEQ. The CDR3 totals 17 residues. V lost 3 bases, J lost 0 bases, and 7 bases stayed unmatched. The age range of participants was about 18 to 100 years, with residence in some 25 US areas. The study assigned cohorts using participant-reported clinical history. TCRdb's copy holds only in-frame clones and misses some; the assay was immunoSEQ multiplex PCR. The sample lists 390,000 or so clones; more than 75% were seen once. Source material: PBMCs or T cells enriched from blood (not recorded which). The chain combines TRBV4-2 with TRBJ1-4; 7 positions match TRBD1. The clonotype originates from a woman aged 45-65 years who had recovered from COVID-19. CDR3 protein: CASSQMTGTATNEKLFF. The CDR3 nucleotides are TGTGCCAGCAGCCAGATGACAGGGACTGCAACTAATGAAAAACTGTTTTTT.